The TCR beta chain under discussion was sequenced for a study of regulatory T cells in long-lasting Graves disease. Whole-study results and caveats: Those with persistent Graves' had less TCR diversity than newly diagnosed patients. Sampling was limited to peripheral blood rather than thyroid tissue. There was favoring of TRBV28, TRBJ1-2 and TRBJ2-5 in persistent disease.

The CDR3 sequence is 14 residues long. CDR1 and CDR2 from the germline V gene are MNHGY and SVAAGI. V shed 3 bases and J shed 3 bases, with 8 bases lying between them. According to the study, TCR beta libraries were built with iRepertoire HTBI primers and CDR3-region Arm-PCR. TCRdb re-analysed the multiplex PCR reads in MiXCR, keeping a single row per CDR3 protein. The profile shows 350,000 to 450,000 distinct CDR3 sequences, over 20% of them singletons. Only a few counts were recorded for this clonotype. The target antigen is unknown. The time point: persistent/refractory GD, antithyroid drugs over 5 years with positive TRAb. PBMCs provided the RNA from which the TCR library was made.

The chain uses TRBV6-9 and TRBJ1-4; weak D call: TRBD1 (5 bases). Sequencing was performed on peripheral blood mononuclear cells (PBMCs), taken when the disease was refractory, from a patient treated with antithyroid drugs. This receptor was obtained from a female donor with Graves disease. CDR3 region: CASSYGASNEKLFF. The CDR3 DNA reads as TGTGCCAGCAGTTACGGGGCTTCTAATGAAAAACTGTTTTTT.